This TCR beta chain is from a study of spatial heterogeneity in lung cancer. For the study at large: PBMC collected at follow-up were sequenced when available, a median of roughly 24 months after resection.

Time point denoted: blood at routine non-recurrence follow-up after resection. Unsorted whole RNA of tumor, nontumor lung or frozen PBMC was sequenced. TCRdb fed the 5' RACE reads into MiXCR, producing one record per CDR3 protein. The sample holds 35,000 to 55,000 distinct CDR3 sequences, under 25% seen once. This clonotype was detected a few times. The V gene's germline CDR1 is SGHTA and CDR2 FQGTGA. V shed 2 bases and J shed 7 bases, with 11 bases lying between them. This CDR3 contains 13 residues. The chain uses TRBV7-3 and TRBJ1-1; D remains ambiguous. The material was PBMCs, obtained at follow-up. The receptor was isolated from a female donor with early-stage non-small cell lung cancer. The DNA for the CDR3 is TGTGCCAGCAGCTTAGGAGCTTTGGGTGAAGCTTTCTTT. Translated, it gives CASSLGALGEAFF.